Shown below are 10 T cell receptor beta chains from a single sample sequenced in a study of blood T cell repertoires in COVID-19. Clones were sequenced by immunoSEQ multiplex PCR, and TCRdb holds only the in-frame ones, with some missing. The table shows roughly 340,000 clones, with approximately 92% occurring only once. Material: PBMCs or T cells enriched from blood (not recorded which). The receptors come from a man between 18 and 35 years old who had recovered from COVID-19.

The rearrangement uses TRBV5-3 and TRBJ2-3, with 8 bases aligning to TRBD1. TRBV5-3 belongs to the ORF category, with a function that is uncertain. V trimming: 7 bases; J trimming: 4 bases; junction bases outside the gene matches: 8. This CDR3 region has 14 residues. This CDR3 is CARVRAGGADTQYF. CDR3 DNA: TGTGCCAGAGTGAGGGCAGGGGGCGCAGATACGCAGTATTTT.

This chain connects TRBV9 to TRBJ2-5; the D gene is possibly TRBD1 (5 bases). Trimming removed 3 bases from V and 5 bases from J, with 17 bases in between. From germline, CDR1 is SGDLS and CDR2 YYNGEE. The CDR3 is 15 amino acids. CDR3 in amino acids: CASSARPQGVETQYF. CDR3 sequence (DNA): TGTGCCAGCAGCGCCCGTCCCCAGGGTGTGGAGACCCAGTACTTC.

The rearrangement uses TRBV28 and TRBJ2-1; a possible D gene is TRBD2 (5 bases). The ends were cut back, 4 bases at V and 3 bases at J, with 7 bases in the middle. The CDR3 runs to 13 residues. Germline V CDR1 and CDR2: MDHEN, SYDVKM. The CDR3 coding sequence is TGTGCCAGCAGTTCCGGGGTCTACAATGAGCAGTTCTTC. Protein sequence: CASSSGVYNEQFF.

The V call is TRBV18, the J call TRBJ1-2; 8 bases fit TRBD1. The V segment lost 6 bases and the J segment 6 bases; nucleotides outside the gene matches: 6. CDR1 is KGHSH, CDR2 LQKENI, per germline. CDR3 length: 13 amino acids. CDR3 residues: CASSRGTGDGYTF. The DNA for the CDR3 is TGTGCCAGCTCTCGCGGGACAGGTGATGGCTACACCTTC.

The rearrangement uses TRBV5-4 and TRBJ1-4, with TRBD1 identical over 9 bases. Germline V gives CDR1 SGHNT, CDR2 YYREEE (reference sequence). The CDR3 length is 15 residues. The V segment lost 1 base and the J segment 6 bases; nucleotides outside the gene matches: 4. For the CDR3, the DNA is TGTGCCAGCAGCTTGAGGGGACAGGGTCATGAAAAACTGTTTTTT. It is translated as CASSLRGQGHEKLFF.

The V call is TRBV7-6, the J call TRBJ2-1, with 7 nucleotides matching TRBD1. Germline CDR1 is SGHVS and CDR2 is FNYEAQ. The CDR3 spans 16 residues. V gave up 5 bases and J gave up 2 bases; unmatched junction bases: 9. CDR3 sequence reads: CASSPTRDSAYNEQFF. CDR3 DNA sequence: TGTGCCAGCAGCCCCACCCGGGACAGTGCCTACAATGAGCAGTTCTTC.

The rearrangement joins TRBV28 to TRBJ2-7; TRBD1 matches 9 bases. The V segment lost 6 bases and the J segment 1 base; nucleotides outside the gene matches: 4. CDR1 is MDHEN, CDR2 SYDVKM, per germline. CDR3 length: 14 residues. The CDR3 coding sequence is TGTGCCAGCAGCAGGACAGGGGTATCCTACGAGCAGTACTTC. Translation: CASSRTGVSYEQYF.

The chain employs TRBV28 and TRBJ1-1; TRBD1 might be the D (5 bases). Germline loops: CDR1 MDHEN, CDR2 SYDVKM. V gave up 1 base and J gave up 0 bases, with 12 bases separating them. The CDR3 has 16 amino acids. Here the CDR3 DNA reads TGTGCCAGCAGTTTATTCGGGGGATTGTTGAACACTGAAGCTTTCTTT. This encodes CASSLFGGLLNTEAFF.

This clone was counted a single time. In nucleotides, the CDR3 is TGTGCCACCAGCATGAGACTAGCGGGAGGGAACGAGCAGTACTTC. Translated, it gives CATSMRLAGGNEQYF. The gene calls are TRBV15 and TRBJ2-7; TRBD2 aligns across 14 bases. V dropped 4 bases and J dropped 5; count of bases not matched to a gene: 4. The germline gives CDR1 LNHNV, CDR2 YYDKDF (reference sequence). This CDR3 has 15 residues. Full variable domain (rest looked up from reference TRBV15 and TRBJ2-7): DAMVIQNPRYQVTQFGKPVTLSCSQTLNHNVMYWYQQKSSQAPKLLFHYYDKDFNNEADTPDNFQSRRPNTSFCFLDIRSPGLGDTAMYLCATSMRLAGGNEQYFGPGTRLTVT.

The chain has TRBV24-1 and TRBJ2-1; 10 bases are shared with TRBD2. From germline, CDR1 is KGHDR and CDR2 SFDVKD. The CDR3 consists of 16 residues. The V gene end was trimmed by 4 bases and the J gene end by 9 bases; junction bases not matched to a gene: 11. In DNA, the CDR3 is TGTGCCACCAGTGAGCCAGGAGCGGGAGGGCGGACTGAGCAGTTCTTC. Protein: CATSEPGAGGRTEQFF.